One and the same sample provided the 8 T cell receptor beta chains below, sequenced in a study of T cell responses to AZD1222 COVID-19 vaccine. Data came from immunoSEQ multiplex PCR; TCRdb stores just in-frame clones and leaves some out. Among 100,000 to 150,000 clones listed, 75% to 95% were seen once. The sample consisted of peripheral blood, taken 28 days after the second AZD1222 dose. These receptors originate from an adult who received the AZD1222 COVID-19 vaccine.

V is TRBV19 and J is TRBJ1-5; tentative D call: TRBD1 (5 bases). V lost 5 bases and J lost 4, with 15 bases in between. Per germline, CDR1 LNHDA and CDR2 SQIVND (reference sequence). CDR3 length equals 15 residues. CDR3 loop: CASSPWGTANQPQHF. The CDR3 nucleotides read TGTGCCAGTAGTCCTTGGGGCACAGCGAATCAGCCCCAGCATTTT.

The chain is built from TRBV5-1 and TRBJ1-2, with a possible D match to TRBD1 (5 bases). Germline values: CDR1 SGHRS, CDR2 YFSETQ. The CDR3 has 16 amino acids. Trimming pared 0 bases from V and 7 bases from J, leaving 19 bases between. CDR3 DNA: TGCGCCAGCAGCTTGGGGTGGGACTCGCCGGGAGGTGGCTACACCTTC. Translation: CASSLGWDSPGGGYTF.

The CDR3 DNA is TGTGCCAGCAGCTCGGGACAGGCTCAAGAGACCCAGTACTTC. Translated: CASSSGQAQETQYF. The chain uses TRBV7-2 and TRBJ2-5; the match to TRBD1 covers 8 bases. This CDR3 comprises 14 residues. The germline CDR1 and CDR2 sequences are SGHTA and FQGNSA. V lost 4 bases to trimming and J lost 2 bases; unmatched junction nucleotides: 3.

The chain's CDR3 is CASRATGARNYGYTF. CDR3 DNA sequence: TGTGCCAGCAGAGCGACAGGGGCCAGAAACTATGGCTACACCTTC. This chain uses TRBV2 with TRBJ1-2; the match to TRBD1 covers 8 bases. Germline CDR1 reads SNHLY; CDR2 reads FYNNEI. J lost 2 bases, V lost 6 bases, and 8 bases had no gene match. The CDR3 has 15 amino acids. Based on the CDR3 plus reference TRBV2 and TRBJ1-2, the full variable domain is EPEVTQTPSHQVTQMGQEVILRCVPISNHLYFYWYRQILGQKVEFLVSFYNNEISEKSEIFDDQFSVERPDGSNFTLKIRSTKLEDSAMYFCASRATGARNYGYTFGSGTRLTVV.

CDR3 nucleotide sequence: TGTGCCAGCCGAATGACAAGTAACACTGAAGCTTTCTTT. Its translation: CASRMTSNTEAFF. V usage is TRBV12-3 or TRBV12-4 and J usage is TRBJ1-1, with no clear D. Trimming pared 8 bases from V and 2 bases from J, leaving 12 bases between. The CDR3 has 13 amino acids.

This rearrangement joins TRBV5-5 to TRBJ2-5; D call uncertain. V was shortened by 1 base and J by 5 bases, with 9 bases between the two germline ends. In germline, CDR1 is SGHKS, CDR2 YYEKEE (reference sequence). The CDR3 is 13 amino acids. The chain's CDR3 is CASSLWGSETQYF. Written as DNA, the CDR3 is TGTGCCAGCAGCTTGTGGGGTAGTGAGACCCAGTACTTC.

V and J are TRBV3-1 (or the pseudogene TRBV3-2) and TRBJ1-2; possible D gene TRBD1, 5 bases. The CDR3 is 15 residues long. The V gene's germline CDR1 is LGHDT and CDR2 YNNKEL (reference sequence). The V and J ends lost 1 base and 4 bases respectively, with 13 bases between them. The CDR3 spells CASSQASQGRYGYTF. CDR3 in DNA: TGTGCCAGCAGCCAAGCATCTCAGGGACGCTATGGCTACACCTTC.

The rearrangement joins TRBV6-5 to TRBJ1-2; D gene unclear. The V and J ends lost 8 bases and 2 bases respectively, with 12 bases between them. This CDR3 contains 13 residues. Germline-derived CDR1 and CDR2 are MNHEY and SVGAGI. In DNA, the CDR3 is TGTGCCAGCGGGATCACGGGAAACTATGGCTACACCTTC. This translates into CASGITGNYGYTF.